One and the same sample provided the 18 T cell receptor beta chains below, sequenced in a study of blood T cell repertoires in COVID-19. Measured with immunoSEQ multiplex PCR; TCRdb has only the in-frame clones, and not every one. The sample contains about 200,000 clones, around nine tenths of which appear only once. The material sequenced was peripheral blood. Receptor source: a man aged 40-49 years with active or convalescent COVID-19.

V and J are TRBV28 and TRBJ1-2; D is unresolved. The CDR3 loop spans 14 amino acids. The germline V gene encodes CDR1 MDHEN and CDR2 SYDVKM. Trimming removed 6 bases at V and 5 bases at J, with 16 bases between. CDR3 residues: CASSPSIGGYGYTF. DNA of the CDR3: TGTGCCAGCAGCCCTTCCATCGGCGGGTATGGCTACACCTTC.

The CDR3 protein is CASSPAGGSVSNQPQHF. The CDR3 region has the DNA TGTGCCAGCTCGCCGGCGGGGGGTTCCGTTAGCAATCAGCCCCAGCATTTT. The chain is built from TRBV18 and TRBJ1-5; D is perhaps TRBD1 (5 bases). Germline V gene lookup returns CDR1 KGHSH and CDR2 LQKENI. This CDR3 is 17 amino acids long. Trimming took off 6 bases at V and 0 bases at J, with 18 bases between the two ends.

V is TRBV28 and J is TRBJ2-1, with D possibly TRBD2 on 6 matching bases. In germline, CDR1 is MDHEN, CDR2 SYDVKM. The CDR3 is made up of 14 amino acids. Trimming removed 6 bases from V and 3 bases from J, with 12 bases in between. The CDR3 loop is CASSRSGNYNEQFF. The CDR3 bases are TGTGCCAGCAGCCGTAGCGGAAACTACAATGAGCAGTTCTTC.

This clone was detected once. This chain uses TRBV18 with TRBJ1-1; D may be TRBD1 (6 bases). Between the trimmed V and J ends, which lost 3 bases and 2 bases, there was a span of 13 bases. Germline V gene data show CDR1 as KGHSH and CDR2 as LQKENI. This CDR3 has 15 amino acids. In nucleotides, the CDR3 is TGTGCCAGCTCACCCAGAGGGGGTGCAAACACTGAAGCTTTCTTT. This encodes CASSPRGGANTEAFF.

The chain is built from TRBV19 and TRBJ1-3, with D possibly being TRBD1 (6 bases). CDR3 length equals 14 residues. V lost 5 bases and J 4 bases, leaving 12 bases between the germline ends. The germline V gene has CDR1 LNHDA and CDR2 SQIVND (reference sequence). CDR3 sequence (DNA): TGTGCCAGTAGTTTCGGGGGGCTCGGAAACACCATATATTTT. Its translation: CASSFGGLGNTIYF.

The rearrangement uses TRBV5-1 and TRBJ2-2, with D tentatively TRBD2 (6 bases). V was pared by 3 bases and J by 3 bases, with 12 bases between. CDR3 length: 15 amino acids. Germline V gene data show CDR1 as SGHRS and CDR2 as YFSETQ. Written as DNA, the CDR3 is TGCGCCAGCAGCTACATGACGGGAGACACCGGGGAGCTGTTTTTT. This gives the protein CASSYMTGDTGELFF.

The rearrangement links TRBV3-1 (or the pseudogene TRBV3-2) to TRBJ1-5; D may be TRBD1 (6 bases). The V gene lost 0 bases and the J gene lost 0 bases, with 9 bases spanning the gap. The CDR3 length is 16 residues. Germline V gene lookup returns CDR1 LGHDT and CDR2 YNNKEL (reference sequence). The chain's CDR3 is CASSQETGPSNQPQHF. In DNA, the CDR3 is TGTGCCAGCAGCCAAGAAACAGGGCCTAGCAATCAGCCCCAGCATTTT.

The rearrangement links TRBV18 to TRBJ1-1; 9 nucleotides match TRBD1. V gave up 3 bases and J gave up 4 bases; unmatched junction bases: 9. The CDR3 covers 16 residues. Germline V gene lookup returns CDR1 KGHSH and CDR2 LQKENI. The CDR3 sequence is CASSPTGPGQGTEAFF. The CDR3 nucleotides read TGTGCCAGCTCACCCACCGGCCCGGGACAGGGCACTGAAGCTTTCTTT.

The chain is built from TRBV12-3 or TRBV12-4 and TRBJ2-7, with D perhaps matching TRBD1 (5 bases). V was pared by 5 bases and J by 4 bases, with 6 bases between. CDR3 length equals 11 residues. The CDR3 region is CASSPGYEQYF. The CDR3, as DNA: TGTGCCAGCAGTCCAGGGTACGAGCAGTACTTC.

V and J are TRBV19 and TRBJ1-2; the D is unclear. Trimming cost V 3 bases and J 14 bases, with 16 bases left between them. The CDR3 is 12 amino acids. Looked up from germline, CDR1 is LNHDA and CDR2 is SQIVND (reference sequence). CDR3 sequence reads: CASSIAPSTITF. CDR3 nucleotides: TGTGCCAGTAGTATTGCCCCTTCGACAATTACCTTC.

DNA of the CDR3: TGCGCCAGCAGCTTGGTTTGGGGGGCACCCCTCCACTTT. This translates into CASSLVWGAPLHF. The chain links TRBV5-1 to TRBJ1-6; a possible D gene is TRBD1 (5 bases). CDR1 SGHRS and CDR2 YFSETQ come from the germline V gene. The ends were cut back, 0 bases at V and 11 bases at J, with 9 bases in the middle. CDR3 length: 13 amino acids.

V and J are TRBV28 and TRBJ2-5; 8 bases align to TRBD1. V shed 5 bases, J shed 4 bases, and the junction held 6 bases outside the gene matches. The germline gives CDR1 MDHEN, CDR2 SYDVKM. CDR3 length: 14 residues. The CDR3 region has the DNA TGTGCCAGCAGTGCAGGGGGCTTAGTAGAGACCCAGTACTTC. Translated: CASSAGGLVETQYF.

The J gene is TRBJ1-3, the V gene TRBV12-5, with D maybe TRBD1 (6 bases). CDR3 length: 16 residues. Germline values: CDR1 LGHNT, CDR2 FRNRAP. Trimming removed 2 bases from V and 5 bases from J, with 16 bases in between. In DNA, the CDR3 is TGTGCTAGTGGTTTGTCACTGACAGGCGGGCGAAACACCATATATTTT. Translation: CASGLSLTGGRNTIYF.

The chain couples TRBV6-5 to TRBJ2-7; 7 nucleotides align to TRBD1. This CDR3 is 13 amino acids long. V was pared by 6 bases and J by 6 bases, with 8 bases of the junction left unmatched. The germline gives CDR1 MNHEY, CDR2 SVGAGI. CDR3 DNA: TGTGCCAGCAGCTCGGGACAGCCCCCCGAGCAGTACTTC. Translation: CASSSGQPPEQYF.

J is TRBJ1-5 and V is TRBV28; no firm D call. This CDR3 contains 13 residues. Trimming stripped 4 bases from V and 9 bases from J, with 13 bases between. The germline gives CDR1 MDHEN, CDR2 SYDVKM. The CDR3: CASSYSGLRPQHF. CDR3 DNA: TGTGCCAGCAGTTACTCGGGTCTTCGGCCCCAGCATTTT.

Here the CDR3 DNA reads TGTGCCAGCGTTTCAAACCCCAGGATTAATACAGGACCATATGGCTACACCTTC. Encoded protein: CASVSNPRINTGPYGYTF. The J gene is TRBJ1-2, the V gene TRBV2, with D maybe TRBD1 (5 bases). V lost 8 bases and J 5 bases, leaving 30 bases between the germline ends. The CDR3 is made up of 18 amino acids. Looked up from germline, CDR1 is SNHLY and CDR2 is FYNNEI.

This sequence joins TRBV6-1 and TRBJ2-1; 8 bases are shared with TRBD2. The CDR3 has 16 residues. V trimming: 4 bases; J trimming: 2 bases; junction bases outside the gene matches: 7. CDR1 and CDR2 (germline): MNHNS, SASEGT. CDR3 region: CASSGSLAVTYNEQFF. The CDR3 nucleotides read TGTGCCAGCAGTGGATCACTAGCGGTCACCTACAATGAGCAGTTCTTC.

The CDR3 sequence is CSASGGQGFYEQYF. The CDR3 coding sequence is TGCAGTGCTAGTGGAGGACAGGGGTTCTACGAGCAGTACTTC. The V gene is TRBV20-1, the J gene TRBJ2-7; 9 bases line up with TRBD1. Trimming removed 3 bases from V and 3 bases from J; junction bases left unmatched: 6. The CDR3 runs to 14 residues. The germline V gene encodes CDR1 DFQATT and CDR2 SNEGSKA (reference sequence).